This T cell receptor (beta chain) was recovered during a study of Graves' ophthalmopathy and Graves' hyperthyroidism. Study-wide results and caveats: A 13-signature model separated ophthalmopathy from stable hyperthyroidism, reaching less than 90% sensitivity and around 79% specificity cross-validated.

CDR1 and CDR2 from the germline V gene are SEHNR and FQNEAQ (reference sequence). The CDR3 sequence is 15 residues long. In the case of this clonotype: Its antigen is unidentified. Just one base apart from a much larger clone, this may be a read error.

RNA transcripts yielded amplified TCR beta CDR3 regions. RT-PCR with HTBI primers came first, then second-round multiplex PCR. TCRdb analysed the multiplex PCR reads with MiXCR anew, one entry per CDR3 protein. This sample has about 740,000 distinct CDR3 sequences, with approximately 40% found just once. The clonotype was recovered from an adult man with Graves' ophthalmopathy. Sequenced sample: peripheral blood. The chain carries TRBV7-9 and TRBJ1-1; no reliable D call. CDR3 nucleotide sequence: TGTGTCAGCAGCGCGACCGGGCCCTGGGGCACTGAAGCTTTCTTT. Translated: CVSSATGPWGTEAFF.